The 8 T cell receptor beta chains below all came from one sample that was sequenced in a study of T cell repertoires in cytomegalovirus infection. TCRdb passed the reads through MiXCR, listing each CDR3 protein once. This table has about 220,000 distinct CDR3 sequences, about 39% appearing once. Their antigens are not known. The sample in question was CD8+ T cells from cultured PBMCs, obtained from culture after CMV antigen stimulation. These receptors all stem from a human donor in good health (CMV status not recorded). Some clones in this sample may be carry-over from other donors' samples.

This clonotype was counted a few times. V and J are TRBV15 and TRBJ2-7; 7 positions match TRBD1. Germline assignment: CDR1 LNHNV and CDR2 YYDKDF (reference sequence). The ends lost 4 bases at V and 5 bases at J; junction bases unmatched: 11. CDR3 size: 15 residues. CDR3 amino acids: CATSTILTGSDEQYF. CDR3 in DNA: TGTGCCACCAGCACCATCTTGACAGGGTCTGACGAGCAGTACTTC.

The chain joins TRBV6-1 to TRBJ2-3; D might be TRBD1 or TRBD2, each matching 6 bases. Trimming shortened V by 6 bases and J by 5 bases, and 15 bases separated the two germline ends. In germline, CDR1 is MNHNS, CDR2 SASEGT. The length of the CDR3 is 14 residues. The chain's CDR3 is CASRTRRGGDTQYF. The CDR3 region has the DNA TGTGCCAGCAGGACTAGACGAGGGGGAGATACGCAGTATTTT.

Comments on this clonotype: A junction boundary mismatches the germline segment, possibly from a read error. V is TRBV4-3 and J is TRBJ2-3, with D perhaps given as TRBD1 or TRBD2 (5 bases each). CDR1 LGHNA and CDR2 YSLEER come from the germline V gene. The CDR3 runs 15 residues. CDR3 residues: CASSQDRGPAVTQYF. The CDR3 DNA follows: TGCGCCAGCAGTCAAGATCGGGGCCCCGCCGTAACGCAGTATTTT.

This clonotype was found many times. In DNA, the CDR3 is TGTGCCAGCAGCGGATCGCTAGCGGGAGGCCGGAGTAGGACAGATACGCAGTATTTT. Protein sequence: CASSGSLAGGRSRTDTQYF. This rearrangement joins TRBV11-2 to TRBJ2-3; 11 bases match TRBD2. Germline V gives CDR1 SGHAT, CDR2 FQNNGV. With 5 bases clipped from V and 3 bases from J, the junction kept 16 bases outside the gene matches. The CDR3 is made up of 19 amino acids.

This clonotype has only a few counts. The CDR3 DNA reads as TGTGCCAGCAGCTTGACAGGGTCCAGAAACACCATATATTTT. The encoded protein is CASSLTGSRNTIYF. This sequence joins TRBV7-2 and TRBJ1-3; TRBD1 aligns across 7 bases. V gave up 3 bases and J gave up 5 bases; unmatched junction bases: 4. The CDR3 extends over 14 amino acids. Germline CDR1 SGHTA, CDR2 FQGNSA.

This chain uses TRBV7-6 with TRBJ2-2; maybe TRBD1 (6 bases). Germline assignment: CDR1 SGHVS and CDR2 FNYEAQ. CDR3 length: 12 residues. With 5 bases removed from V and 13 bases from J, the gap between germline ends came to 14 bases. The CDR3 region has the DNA TGTGCCAGCAGCCTAGGCGGACAGCCGCTGTTTTTT. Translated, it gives CASSLGGQPLFF. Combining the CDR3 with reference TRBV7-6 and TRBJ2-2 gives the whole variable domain GAGVSQSPRYKVTKRGQDVALRCDPISGHVSLYWYRQALGQGPEFLTYFNYEAQQDKSGLPNDRFSAERPEGSISTLTIQRTEQRDSAMYRCASSLGGQPLFFGEGSRLTVL.

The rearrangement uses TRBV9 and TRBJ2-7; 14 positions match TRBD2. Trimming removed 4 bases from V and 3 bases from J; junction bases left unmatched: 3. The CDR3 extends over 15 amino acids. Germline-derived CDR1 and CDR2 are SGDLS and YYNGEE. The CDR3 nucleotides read TGTGCCAGCAGCCAGGGACTAGCGGGGGACTACGAGCAGTACTTC. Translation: CASSQGLAGDYEQYF.

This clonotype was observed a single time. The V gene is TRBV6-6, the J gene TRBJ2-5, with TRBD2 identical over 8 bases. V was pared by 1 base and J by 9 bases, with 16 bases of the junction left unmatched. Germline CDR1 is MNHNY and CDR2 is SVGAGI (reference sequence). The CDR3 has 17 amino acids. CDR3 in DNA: TGTGCCAGCAGTTACTACCTCGGGGGGGAGGCGCGGAACTCCCAGTACTTC. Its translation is CASSYYLGGEARNSQYF.